Only a few counts were recorded for the clone carrying this T cell receptor beta chain. The V gene's germline CDR1 is SNHLY and CDR2 FYNNEI. Between the trimmed V and J ends, which lost 3 bases and 2 bases, there was a span of 8 bases. This CDR3 is 14 amino acids long. Sequencing was performed with immunoSEQ multiplex PCR; in TCRdb, only in-frame clones are kept and a portion is missing. The sample records fewer than 45,000 clones, about four fifths being singletons. These data belong to a study of STAT5B mutations in CD4+ large granular lymphocyte leukemia. The TCR was taken from a human donor in good health. The chain uses TRBV2 and TRBJ2-1, with D hard to call. Sequenced sample: CD4+ T cells from blood buffy coats. The CDR3 protein is CASSEIRAYNEQFF. The CDR3 bases are TGTGCCAGCAGTGAGATAAGAGCCTACAATGAGCAGTTCTTC.